The 3 T cell receptor beta chains listed next were all sequenced from one sample in a study of cytomegalovirus exposure and HLA in healthy donors. Primers: 60 Vbeta forward and 13 Jbeta reverse. TCRdb's copy holds only in-frame clones and misses some; the assay was immunoSEQ multiplex PCR. The top ten hold 3.5% to 5% of the sample, which has 60,000 to 70,000 clones, around 80% seen once. The sequenced sample consisted of PBMCs. The receptors here all came from a woman in her thirties in good health and CMV-seronegative.

The chain combines TRBV5-1 with TRBJ2-7; the D gene is possibly TRBD1 (6 bases). The CDR3 runs 13 residues. Trimming left V 7 bases short and J 0 bases short, with 11 bases between. The germline V gene encodes CDR1 SGHRS and CDR2 YFSETQ. This CDR3 reads CASRQQGSYEQYF. The CDR3 DNA is TGCGCCAGCCGTCAACAGGGCTCCTACGAGCAGTACTTC.

The chain joins TRBV21-1 to TRBJ2-7; TRBD1, the table's D call, was not compared with the DNA. TRBV21-1 is deemed a pseudogene. The CDR3 loop spans 16 amino acids. The CDR3 here is CASHPIWGHFTYEQYF. The DNA for the CDR3 is TGTGCCAGTCATCCCATATGGGGACACTTCACCTACGAGCAGTACTTC.

V usage is TRBV4-1 and J usage is TRBJ2-7, with D perhaps TRBD1 (5 bases). Between the trimmed V and J ends, which lost 0 bases and 5 bases, there was a span of 14 bases. The CDR3 has 15 amino acids. CDR1 and CDR2 (germline): MGHRA, YSYEKL. CDR3: CASSQDGRAANEQYF. Written as DNA, the CDR3 is TGCGCCAGCAGCCAAGACGGCAGGGCCGCAAACGAGCAGTACTTC.